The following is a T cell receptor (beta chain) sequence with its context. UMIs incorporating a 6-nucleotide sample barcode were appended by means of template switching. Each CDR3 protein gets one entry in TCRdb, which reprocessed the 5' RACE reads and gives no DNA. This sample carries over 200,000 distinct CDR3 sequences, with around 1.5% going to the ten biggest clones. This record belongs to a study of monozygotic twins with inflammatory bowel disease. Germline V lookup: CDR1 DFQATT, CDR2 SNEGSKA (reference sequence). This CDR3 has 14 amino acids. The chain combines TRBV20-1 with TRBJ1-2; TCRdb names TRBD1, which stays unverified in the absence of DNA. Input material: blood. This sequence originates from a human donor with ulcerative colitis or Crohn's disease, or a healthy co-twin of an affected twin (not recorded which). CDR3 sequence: CSAFPIGRYYGYTF.